This TCR beta chain appears in the sequencing data of a study of control samples from healthy donors and cancer patients. This CDR3 contains 14 residues. Germline loops: CDR1 SNHLY, CDR2 FYNNEI. V was shortened by 5 bases and J by 5 bases, with 13 bases between the two germline ends. TCRdb keeps only in-frame clones here, not all; method: immunoSEQ multiplex PCR. The sample lists 390,000 or so clones, over 75% occurring once. The rearrangement joins TRBV2 to TRBJ2-4, with D uncertain. Sequenced sample: PBMCs. This sequence was found in a man in his forties with head and neck cancer. The CDR3 loop is CASSISQVQNIQYF. The CDR3 bases are TGTGCCAGCAGTATTTCTCAAGTCCAAAACATTCAGTACTTC.